This T cell receptor beta chain was recorded in a study of cytomegalovirus exposure and HLA in healthy donors. Broader study findings: Accurate prediction of most subjects' HLA-A and HLA-B alleles from TCR beta sequences was reported.

Trimming removed 8 bases from V and 1 base from J, with 20 bases in between. The CDR3 consists of 16 residues. CDR1 and CDR2 from the germline V gene are SNHLY and FYNNEI. There were likely unrecorded immune exposures, though donors were nominally healthy when sampled. As concerns this clone: Its antigen is still unknown.

Primers included in the PCR were 60 Vbeta and 13 Jbeta primers. The repertoire was sequenced with immunoSEQ multiplex PCR; TCRdb's copy has only in-frame clones and lacks some. The data hold 150,000 to 200,000 clones, with around 80% observed a single time. The chain employs TRBV2 and TRBJ2-5, with a tentative D call TRBD2 (5 bases). The sequenced sample was PBMCs. This clonotype was sampled from a man aged 18 to 30 in good health and CMV-seronegative. CDR3: CASAPGTTTFQETQYF. The CDR3 DNA follows: TGTGCCAGCGCCCCGGGAACAACTACTTTCCAAGAGACCCAGTACTTC.